The sequence of this TCR beta chain was determined in a study of Ad26.COV2.S vaccination and SARS-CoV-2 variants (dated by TCRdb to the early 2020s). Concerning the study at large: Donors in the vaccine arm were drawn from COV1001, a multicentre, randomized, double-blind, placebo-controlled phase I-IIa trial testing Ad26.COV2.S in healthy adults. Ad26.COV2.S was administered intramuscularly at a dose of 5x10^10 or 1x10^11 viral particles, either as one shot or as two shots given 56 days apart. The specificity and breadth of SARS-CoV-2-reactive T cell receptors after Ad26.COV2.S vaccination were assessed by TCRbeta repertoire sequencing. A total of roughly 30 samples were included in the TCR-sequenced set, comprising around 20 Ad26.COV2.S vaccine recipients, 5 placebo recipients and 8 SARS-CoV-2 convalescent individuals. Participants in the trial were split at random into five groups of five each, receiving low-dose or high-dose Ad26.COV2.S once or twice, or else placebo on both occasions. Throughout the experiments and outcome assessment, investigators stayed blinded to trial group allocation.

V and J are trimmed by 6 bases and 2 bases, and the gene matches miss 10 bases of the junction. CDR1 and CDR2, per the germline V gene, are KGHSH and LQKENI. The CDR3 sequence holds 15 residues, the cysteine and phenylalanine included. Only the CDR3 DNA is retained, 45 bases long and in frame from the first base. TCRbeta CDR3 regions were sequenced with the immunoSEQ Assay. After extraction, genomic DNA underwent amplification by bias-controlled multiplex PCR, followed by high-throughput sequencing. The original methods were these. To quantify the absolute abundance of every unique TCRbeta CDR3 region, sequences were collapsed and filtered. T cell fraction was estimated by normalization of TCRbeta template counts to usable DNA, with usable DNA being measured through amplification of reference genes present in all nucleated cells. Repertoire TCRs were annotated as SARS-CoV-2-specific when V gene, CDR3 amino acid sequence and J gene were exactly matched to a known reactive TCR set. The reference SARS-CoV-2 TCR set was derived from MIRA and filtered for enrichment in COVID-19-positive ImmuneCODE repertoires, a step that removed public or cross-reactive TCRs. Using the MIRA antigens, annotated TCRs were further analysed by specific ORF or by position within an ORF. Depth was the summed frequency of annotated unique rearrangements, while breadth was defined as annotated unique rearrangements over total unique productive rearrangements. Two-sided Wilcoxon rank-sum tests were used to compare TCR breadth between groups. What TCRdb holds here is the immuneACCESS table cut down to in-frame rearrangements. Part of the clones is not present; checked against another copy, under half of the missing clones reflect an unresolved V gene, and the others are unexplained. D and trimming come from the DNA, and the V and J calls and clone size come from that table. This sample lists 300,000 to 450,000 clones; roughly 81% were detected once. Jointly, the top ten make up 2.5% to 3.5% of the sample.

This specimen's treatment or condition label, interpreted: about 20 received Ad26.COV2.S at low or high dose, single or two shots; 5 received placebo; per-sample allocation not given. For vaccine and placebo recipients, the sequenced repertoires came from samples collected on day 63 after the first injection. Between 29 July and 7 August 2020, Cohort 1b enrolled about 27 adults aged 18-55 years at one site in Boston, USA. Ad26.COV2.S was a replication-incompetent adenovirus type 26 vector that expressed a prefusion-stabilized SARS-CoV-2 spike protein derived from the original Wuhan strain. As regards this clone: The clone's antigen remains unknown. No base-level quality is on record; no much larger clone is a single base apart.

The investigation overall reported the following: The authors noted that the TCR breadth and depth analyses may have underestimated total T cell responses. Vaccine and placebo recipients had comparable non-spike TCR breadth, which fits with the vaccine containing only spike. The study lacked the statistical power to compare responses across vaccine doses or regimens. After vaccination, substantial breadth of spike-specific CD8+ and CD4+ T cell responses was reported. Ad26.COV2.S recipients had higher spike-specific TCR breadth than placebo recipients (P = 0.0014).

This TCR was recovered from a person aged 18 to 65 who received the Ad26.COV2.S COVID-19 vaccine or a placebo. Rearrangement joined TRBV18 to TRBJ2-7; 7 of the junction bases match TRBD1. The specimen comprised peripheral blood, sampled in a trial of Ad26.COV2.S vaccine versus placebo. The DNA is as follows: TGTGCCAGCTCCGCTAGACAGGGTGGGGCCTACGAGCAGTACTTC. Translation gives CASSARQGGAYEQYF.